This TCR beta chain comes out of a study of cytotoxic CD8 clonotypes in ibrutinib-treated CLL. Study-level points and caveats: Contraction or stability on treatment was seen for public clonotypes, which were uncommon.

TCRdb's table, derived via immunoSEQ multiplex PCR, lists solely in-frame clones and lacks some. The sample lists 65,000 to 85,000 clones, about nine tenths occurring once. The CDR3 has 16 residues. Trimming stripped 0 bases from V and 0 bases from J, with 9 bases between. Germline V gives CDR1 LGHNA, CDR2 YNFKEQ. Regarding this clone: Antigen unknown.

The chain carries TRBV4-2 and TRBJ1-5; no clear D gene. The receptor was derived from a human donor with chronic lymphocytic leukemia. The source material was PBMCs, sampled after 12 months of ibrutinib treatment. CDR3 sequence reads: CASSQDFSYSNQPQHF. Written as DNA, the CDR3 is TGTGCCAGCAGCCAAGATTTCAGTTATAGCAATCAGCCCCAGCATTTT.